The 4 T cell receptor beta chains given below trace back to one sample, sequenced in a study of T cells in Graves' hyperthyroidism and ophthalmopathy. Amplification targeted TCR beta CDR3 regions from RNA transcripts. The HTBI primer set served for first-round RT-PCR of the TCR CDR3. Using its own MiXCR run on the multiplex PCR reads, TCRdb lists one record per CDR3 protein. The table lists roughly 700,000 distinct CDR3 sequences, 17% of them singletons. Specimen: blood. These receptors all stem from a man aged 50-59 years with Graves' hyperthyroidism.

The V and J genes are TRBV9 and TRBJ1-1; no definite D call. The CDR3 spans 14 residues. V dropped 0 bases and J dropped 0 bases, with 6 bases sitting between them. CDR1 is SGDLS, CDR2 YYNGEE, per germline. The CDR3 nucleotides read TGTGCCAGCAGCGTAGATGTTATGAACACTGAAGCTTTCTTT. Translating gives CASSVDVMNTEAFF.

This clonotype was seen repeatedly, ten times or more. The CDR3 coding sequence is TGTGCCAGCAGTCCACCCACCCAGTATGGCTACACCTTC. The encoded protein is CASSPPTQYGYTF. The V call is TRBV28, the J call TRBJ1-2; no reliable D call. V was shortened by 5 bases and J by 5 bases, with 12 bases between the two germline ends. The CDR3 sequence is 13 residues long. Germline CDR1 reads MDHEN; CDR2 reads SYDVKM.

This clonotype was detected many times. The V call is TRBV7-8, the J call TRBJ2-3, with D unresolved. Germline V gene lookup returns CDR1 SGHVS and CDR2 FQNEAQ. The V and J ends lost 5 bases and 6 bases respectively, with 12 bases between them. The CDR3 runs 13 residues. CDR3 nucleotide sequence: TGTGCCAGCAGCCCCGGGCGAATGGATACGCAGTATTTT. It codes for CASSPGRMDTQYF.

This clonotype was found many times. The genes are TRBV7-2 and TRBJ1-3, with unresolved D. The V and J ends lost 5 bases and 0 bases respectively, with 14 bases between them. The CDR3 consists of 16 residues. CDR1 and CDR2 (germline): SGHTA, FQGNSA. The CDR3 DNA is TGTGCCAGCAGCGCATTATCAGACCTCTCTGGAAACACCATATATTTT. Translated: CASSALSDLSGNTIYF.